A single TCR beta chain is shown here with its context. Its antigen remains unidentified. One base away there is no much larger clone; base qualities are not given. This record comes from a study of T cell changes during pregnancy in multiple sclerosis (dated by TCRdb to the late 2010s). Notes on the research overall: Changes in the T cell repertoire over the course of pregnancy were examined in this study in women with multiple sclerosis.

Libraries were made using the immunoSEQ multiplex PCR assay. Imported from immuneACCESS, the table was reduced by TCRdb to in-frame sequences with V and J called. These copies leave out some clones; in studies compared against another copy, an unresolved V gene accounts for under half, and the cause of the remainder is not known. The sample records over 50,000 clones, about 83% of which are singletons. The ten largest clones take up roughly 5.3% of the sample. V is pared back by 0 bases and J by 2 bases, with 11 bases lying between the germline termini. Based on the germline V gene, the CDR1 and CDR2 sequences are KGHSH and LQKENI. From the cysteine through the phenylalanine, the CDR3 covers 15 amino acids. The read is trimmed to its CDR3 DNA, 45 bases read in frame from base 1.

The sequence derives from a human donor whose cells served as feeder cells for cultures in a pregnancy study. The chain couples TRBV18 to TRBJ2-7, with an unclear D gene assignment. The specimen sequenced was peripheral blood from another person, used as feeder cells. The nucleotide sequence reads as follows: TGTGCCAGCTCACCACCGGCTCCTTTTCCCTACGAGCAGTACTTC. The encoded protein is CASSPPAPFPYEQYF.